One sample yielded the 22 T cell receptor beta chains listed below, sequenced in a study of T-cell memory formation after mild COVID-19. Via MiXCR, TCRdb re-called the 5' RACE reads, giving one row per CDR3 protein. In the table there are about 400,000 distinct CDR3 sequences, about 22% of which are singletons. Sequencing was carried out using PBMCs or a T cell subset sorted from them (not recorded which). All receptors come from an adult woman who had mild COVID-19 (a few samples of this study predate the infection). Cell type and time point are not known.

The rearrangement links TRBV12-3 or TRBV12-4 to TRBJ2-1; D tentatively fits TRBD1 or TRBD2 (5 bases each). V was clipped by 4 bases and J by 7 bases, with 14 bases between them. The CDR3 consists of 14 residues. The CDR3 bases are TGTGCCAGCAGTTCTGGGACCTCTCTAAATGAGCAGTTCTTC. This gives the protein CASSSGTSLNEQFF.

The chain uses TRBV7-8 and TRBJ2-6; perhaps TRBD2 as D (5 bases). Trimming took off 4 bases at V and 0 bases at J, with 13 bases between the two ends. Germline V gives CDR1 SGHVS, CDR2 FQNEAQ. The CDR3 consists of 17 residues. The CDR3 nucleotides read TGTGCCAGCAGCTCCGGGGTTCAATTCTCTGGGGCCAACGTCCTGACTTTC. This gives the protein CASSSGVQFSGANVLTF.

This clonotype was counted between two and nine times. V and J are TRBV20-1 and TRBJ2-1, with 7 bases identical to TRBD2. Unmatched junction bases numbered 7, after V lost 0 bases and J lost 14 bases. The CDR3 has 12 amino acids. From germline, CDR1 is DFQATT and CDR2 SNEGSKA (reference sequence). Here the CDR3 reads CSAREGPGGEFF. In DNA, the CDR3 is TGCAGTGCTAGAGAGGGTCCGGGGGGAGAGTTCTTC.

The chain carries TRBV5-6 and TRBJ2-2; 8 bases are shared with TRBD2. V lost 4 bases, J lost 3 bases, and 11 bases stayed unmatched. This CDR3 region has 17 residues. CDR1 and CDR2 from the germline V gene are SGHDT and YYEEEE. CDR3 sequence: CASSAGGLAGDTGELFF. Here the CDR3 DNA reads TGTGCCAGCAGCGCCGGCGGGCTAGCGGGCGACACCGGGGAGCTGTTTTTT.

This clonotype has just a few counts. V gene TRBV7-9 combines with J gene TRBJ2-2; D is possibly TRBD1 (5 bases). V lost 1 base and J lost 3, with 6 bases in between. The CDR3 runs 14 residues. The germline V gene has CDR1 SEHNR and CDR2 FQNEAQ (reference sequence). CDR3 residues: CASSLVGDTGELFF. CDR3 DNA sequence: TGTGCCAGCAGCTTAGTAGGGGACACCGGGGAGCTGTTTTTT. The whole variable domain, filled in from reference TRBV7-9 and TRBJ2-2, reads DTGVSQNPRHKITKRGQNVTFRCDPISEHNRLYWYRQTLGQGPEFLTYFQNEAQLEKSRLLSDRFSAERPKGSFSTLEIQRTEQGDSAMYLCASSLVGDTGELFFGEGSRLTVL.

The chain is built from TRBV24-1 and TRBJ1-2; no reliable D call. The germline V and J ends were trimmed by 3 bases and 8 bases, with 12 bases remaining between them. The CDR3 runs 13 residues. Germline assignment: CDR1 KGHDR and CDR2 SFDVKD. Written as DNA, the CDR3 is TGTGCCACCAGTGATACCAAATCGGGGGGCTACACCTTC. This codes for CATSDTKSGGYTF.

J is TRBJ2-7 and V is TRBV29-1, with 7 bases lining up with TRBD2. This CDR3 contains 13 residues. J lost 3 bases, V lost 3 bases, and 5 bases had no gene match. The germline gives CDR1 SQVTM, CDR2 ANQGSEA. CDR3 protein: CSVETSRDYEQYF. The CDR3, as DNA: TGCAGCGTTGAGACTAGCAGGGACTACGAGCAGTACTTC.

The J gene is TRBJ1-1, the V gene TRBV29-1; 7 positions agree with TRBD1. V lost 6 bases and J lost 4; bases outside the gene matches: 5. Per the germline V gene, CDR1 is SQVTM and CDR2 is ANQGSEA. The CDR3 totals 12 residues. The DNA for the CDR3 is TGCAGCGTGGGTACAGGGGCCACTGAAGCTTTCTTT. Amino acid sequence: CSVGTGATEAFF.

V and J are TRBV20-1 and TRBJ2-7, with a tentative D call TRBD1 (6 bases). The CDR3 contains 14 residues. Germline V lookup: CDR1 DFQATT, CDR2 SNEGSKA (reference sequence). V was shortened by 7 bases and J by 4 bases, with 20 bases between the two germline ends. This CDR3 is CSVQQGRRRYEQYF. CDR3 in DNA: TGCAGTGTTCAACAGGGACGGCGGAGGTACGAGCAGTACTTC.

The chain has TRBV6-1 and TRBJ2-3; D may match TRBD1 or TRBD2 (5 bases each). CDR1 and CDR2 (germline): MNHNS, SASEGT. V was shortened by 7 bases and J by 2 bases, with 22 bases between the two germline ends. This CDR3 has 17 amino acids. The DNA of the CDR3 is TGTGCCAGCACTCTGGCGGGCCACCCGGGGCCCACAGATACGCAGTATTTT. It codes for CASTLAGHPGPTDTQYF.

In its sample, this clonotype was seen many times. The chain joins TRBV5-1 to TRBJ1-4; 9 nucleotides align to TRBD1. This CDR3 is built from 19 residues. Germline assignment: CDR1 SGHRS and CDR2 YFSETQ. V trimming: 5 bases; J trimming: 3 bases; junction bases outside the gene matches: 17. This CDR3 reads CASSLIPRGTGGSNEKLFF. CDR3 DNA sequence: TGCGCCAGCAGTTTGATACCCCGGGGCACAGGGGGCTCTAATGAAAAACTGTTTTTT.

This clonotype was detected only a few times. V and J are TRBV2 and TRBJ1-5; no clear D gene. The CDR3 runs 14 residues. Germline V lookup: CDR1 SNHLY, CDR2 FYNNEI. Trimming left V 1 base short and J 5 bases short, with 9 bases between. CDR3 loop: CASSEGFPDQPQHF. The CDR3 DNA reads as TGTGCCAGCAGTGAAGGTTTTCCCGATCAGCCCCAGCATTTT.

There are a few counts of this clonotype. The chain recombines TRBV4-3 with TRBJ1-5; maybe TRBD1 (6 bases). This CDR3 contains 15 residues. Trimming removed 0 bases from V and 5 bases from J, with 11 bases in between. CDR1 and CDR2 from the germline V gene are LGHNA and YSLEER. The CDR3 loop reads CASSQDPGGDQPQHF. CDR3 coding DNA: TGCGCCAGCAGCCAAGATCCTGGGGGCGATCAGCCCCAGCATTTT.

The rearrangement joins TRBV6-2 or TRBV6-3 to TRBJ1-5; 7 bases align to TRBD1. CDR1 is MNHEY and CDR2 is SVGEGT in the germline V gene. The J segment lost 5 bases and the V segment lost 3 bases, leaving 7 bases of the junction unmatched. The CDR3 has 15 residues. Here the CDR3 DNA reads TGTGCCAGCAGTTATCTTCAGGGGGACTATCAGCCCCAGCATTTT. Translating gives CASSYLQGDYQPQHF.

The chain recombines TRBV20-1 with TRBJ1-6, with 7 bases aligning to TRBD1. The CDR3 length is 15 residues. Germline V gene sequence: CDR1 DFQATT, CDR2 SNEGSKA (reference sequence). V was pared by 5 bases and J by 9 bases, with 13 bases of the junction left unmatched. CDR3 sequence: CSARRQGSLISPLHF. The CDR3 DNA is TGCAGTGCTCGCCGACAGGGCAGTCTAATTTCACCCCTCCACTTT.

There are a few counts of this clonotype. The chain recombines TRBV6-5 with TRBJ1-6; tentative D call: TRBD1 (6 bases). CDR1 is MNHEY, CDR2 SVGAGI, per germline. This CDR3 is 15 amino acids long. V was cut by 6 bases and J by 6 bases, with 15 bases left in between. Written as DNA, the CDR3 is TGTGCCAGCAGCTTGGGTACAGGGTTTAATTCACCCCTCCACTTT. Translating gives CASSLGTGFNSPLHF.

The chain recombines TRBV30 with TRBJ1-2; D possibly corresponds to TRBD1 (5 bases). CDR1 is GTSNPN and CDR2 is SVGIG in the germline V gene (reference sequence). Trimming left V 5 bases short and J 7 bases short, with 17 bases between. CDR3 length equals 13 residues. The CDR3 DNA is TGTGCCTGGGCGCGACTCGACAGATCTGGCTACACCTTC. It yields the protein CAWARLDRSGYTF.

This clonotype was seen only a few times. V gene TRBV5-1 combines with J gene TRBJ2-2; D is perhaps TRBD1 (6 bases). Trimming took 2 bases from V and 3 from J, leaving 11 bases between them. The CDR3 extends over 15 amino acids. From germline, CDR1 is SGHRS and CDR2 YFSETQ. As DNA, the CDR3 is TGCGCCAGCAGCTTCGGTACAGGGCACACCGGGGAGCTGTTTTTT. Translated, it gives CASSFGTGHTGELFF.

This clonotype was seen repeatedly, ten times or more. The V call is TRBV20-1, the J call TRBJ1-5; D perhaps matches TRBD1 (6 bases). CDR1 DFQATT and CDR2 SNEGSKA come from the germline V gene (reference sequence). This CDR3 has 13 amino acids. The ends were cut back, 6 bases at V and 5 bases at J, with 14 bases in the middle. This chain's CDR3 is CSAIGGFHQPQHF. The CDR3 region has the DNA TGCAGTGCGATCGGGGGCTTCCATCAGCCCCAGCATTTT.

This chain links TRBV7-2 with TRBJ1-6; no clear D. The CDR3 contains 13 residues. V dropped 7 bases and J dropped 5 bases, with 9 bases sitting between them. Germline CDR1 and CDR2: SGHTA and FQGNSA. CDR3 region: CASNGRNNSPLHF. CDR3 nucleotide sequence: TGTGCCAGCAACGGCAGGAATAATTCACCCCTCCACTTT. The variable domain in full, with the rest retrieved from reference TRBV7-2 and TRBJ1-6, is GAGVSQSPSNKVTEKGKDVELRCDPISGHTALYWYRQSLGQGLEFLIYFQGNSAPDKSGLPSDRFSAERTGGSVSTLTIQRTQQEDSAVYLCASNGRNNSPLHFGNGTRLTVT.

V gene TRBV28 combines with J gene TRBJ2-1; TRBD1 agrees at 9 bases. The germline gives CDR1 MDHEN, CDR2 SYDVKM. J gave up 14 bases and V 11 bases, and 16 bases lay outside the gene matches. This CDR3 spans 13 amino acids. CDR3 sequence (DNA): TGTGCCGCCCGACTGGGGGGACAGGGAAAGAAGTTCTTC. It translates to CAARLGGQGKKFF.

This clonotype occurred many times. CDR3 sequence (DNA): TGCAGCGCCCGAAAGGCAGTCCACCTCTCCTACGAGCAGTACTTC. It specifies CSARKAVHLSYEQYF. The chain employs TRBV29-1 and TRBJ2-7, with no clear D. CDR1 and CDR2 from the germline V gene are SQVTM and ANQGSEA. The V end lost 7 bases, the J end lost 0 bases, and 19 bases lay between the germline ends. There are 15 residues in the CDR3.